This T cell receptor (beta chain) was retrieved from a study of T cell responses to AZD1222 COVID-19 vaccine. Study outcomes and limitations: Increased Spike-specific TCR breadth and depth were observed after two AZD1222 doses. Without day 14 samples, only post-peak T cell repertoires were studied. Clonal diversity was possibly underestimated, and the donors were mostly white British, with more females. As reported, nearly half of all spike-specific TCRs target variant regions that are unmutated.

This clone was seen more than once but under ten times. Antigen unknown. Trimming at V came to 6 bases and at J to 2 bases, leaving 8 bases not matched to a gene. The germline gives CDR1 LGHDT, CDR2 YNNKEL (reference sequence). The CDR3 contains 15 residues. Using immunoSEQ multiplex PCR, the repertoire was profiled, and TCRdb retains in-frame clones only, with some absent. The sample comprises roughly 85,000 clones, 88% of which are singletons, and roughly 5% rests with the top ten. V gene TRBV3-1 (or the pseudogene TRBV3-2) combines with J gene TRBJ2-5, with TRBD2 identical over 8 bases. The material sequenced was peripheral blood, taken on day 0 of MenACWY control vaccination. The clonotype originates from an adult in good health. In DNA, the CDR3 is TGTGCCAGCAGAAGCAGCGGGGGTCCACAAGAGACCCAGTACTTC. Translating it yields CASRSSGGPQETQYF.